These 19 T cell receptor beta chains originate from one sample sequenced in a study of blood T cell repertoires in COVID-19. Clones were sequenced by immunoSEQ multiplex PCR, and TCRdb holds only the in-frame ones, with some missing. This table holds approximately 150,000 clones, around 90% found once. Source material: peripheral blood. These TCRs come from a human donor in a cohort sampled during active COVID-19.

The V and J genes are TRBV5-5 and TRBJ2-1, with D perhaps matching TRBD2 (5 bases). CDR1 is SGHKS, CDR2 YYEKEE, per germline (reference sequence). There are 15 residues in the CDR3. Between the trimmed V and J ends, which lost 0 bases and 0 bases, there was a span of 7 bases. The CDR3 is CASSLEGASYNEQFF. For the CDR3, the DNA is TGTGCCAGCAGCTTGGAGGGAGCCTCCTACAATGAGCAGTTCTTC. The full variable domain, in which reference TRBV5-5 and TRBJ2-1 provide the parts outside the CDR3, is DAGVTQSPTHLIKTRGQQVTLRCSPISGHKSVSWYQQVLGQGPQFIFQYYEKEERGRGNFPDRFSARQFPNYSSELNVNALLLGDSALYLCASSLEGASYNEQFFGPGTRLTVL.

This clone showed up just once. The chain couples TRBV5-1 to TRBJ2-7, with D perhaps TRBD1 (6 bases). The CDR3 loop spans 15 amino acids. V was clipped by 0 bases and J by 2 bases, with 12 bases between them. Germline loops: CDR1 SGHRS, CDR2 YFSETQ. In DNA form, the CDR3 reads TGCGCCAGCAGCTTGGCCTCAGGGGTCCCCTACGAGCAGTACTTC. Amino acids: CASSLASGVPYEQYF. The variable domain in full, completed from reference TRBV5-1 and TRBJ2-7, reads KAGVTQTPRYLIKTRGQQVTLSCSPISGHRSVSWYQQTPGQGLQFLFEYFSETQRNKGNFPGRFSGRQFSNSRSEMNVSTLELGDSALYLCASSLASGVPYEQYFGPGTRLTVT.

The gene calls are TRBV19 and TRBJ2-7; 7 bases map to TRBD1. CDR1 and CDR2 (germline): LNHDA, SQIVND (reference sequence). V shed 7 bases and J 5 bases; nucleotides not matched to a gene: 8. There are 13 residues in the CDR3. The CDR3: CASKRGQGHEQYF. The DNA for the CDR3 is TGTGCCAGTAAAAGGGGGCAGGGGCACGAGCAGTACTTC. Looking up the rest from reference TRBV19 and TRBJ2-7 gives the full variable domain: DGGITQSPKYLFRKEGQNVTLSCEQNLNHDAMYWYRQDPGQGLRLIYYSQIVNDFQKGDIAEGYSVSREKKESFPLTVTSAQKNPTAFYLCASKRGQGHEQYFGPGTRLTVT.

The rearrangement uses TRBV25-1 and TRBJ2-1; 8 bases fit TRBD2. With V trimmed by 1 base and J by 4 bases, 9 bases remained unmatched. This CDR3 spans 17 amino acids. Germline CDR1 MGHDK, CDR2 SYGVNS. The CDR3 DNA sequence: TGTGCCAGCAGTGAATTTCTTGCGGGAGGAAGTTACAATGAGCAGTTCTTC. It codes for CASSEFLAGGSYNEQFF.

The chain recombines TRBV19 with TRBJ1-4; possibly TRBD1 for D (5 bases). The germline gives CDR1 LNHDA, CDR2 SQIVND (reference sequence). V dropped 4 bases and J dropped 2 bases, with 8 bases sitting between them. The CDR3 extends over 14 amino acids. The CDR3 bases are TGTGCCAGTAGTAGCCCAGGGACTAATGAAAAACTGTTTTTT. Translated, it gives CASSSPGTNEKLFF.

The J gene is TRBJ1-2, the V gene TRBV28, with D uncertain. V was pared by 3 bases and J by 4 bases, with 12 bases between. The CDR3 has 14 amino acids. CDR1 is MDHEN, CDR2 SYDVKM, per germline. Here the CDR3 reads CASSFRLRGYGYTF. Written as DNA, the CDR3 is TGTGCCAGCAGTTTCCGGCTGCGGGGCTATGGCTACACCTTC.

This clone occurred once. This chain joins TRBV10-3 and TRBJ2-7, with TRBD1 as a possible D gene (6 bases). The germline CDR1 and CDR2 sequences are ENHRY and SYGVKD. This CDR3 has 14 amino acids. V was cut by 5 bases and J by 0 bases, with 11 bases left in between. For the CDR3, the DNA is TGTGCCATCAGTCCGGGACACTCCTCCTACGAGCAGTACTTC. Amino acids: CAISPGHSSYEQYF.

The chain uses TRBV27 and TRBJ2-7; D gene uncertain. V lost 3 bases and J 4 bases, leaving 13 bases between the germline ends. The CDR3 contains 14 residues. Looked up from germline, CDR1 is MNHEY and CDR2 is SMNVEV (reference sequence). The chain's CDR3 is CASSLGSPKYEQYF. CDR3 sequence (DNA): TGTGCCAGCAGTTTGGGCAGCCCAAAGTACGAGCAGTACTTC.

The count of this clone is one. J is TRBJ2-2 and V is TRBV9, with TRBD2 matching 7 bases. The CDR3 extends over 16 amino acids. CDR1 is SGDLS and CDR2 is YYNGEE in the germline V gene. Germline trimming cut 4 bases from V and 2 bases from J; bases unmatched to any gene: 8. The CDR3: CASSRSTSANTGELFF. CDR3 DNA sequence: TGTGCCAGCAGCCGATCCACTAGCGCAAACACCGGGGAGCTGTTTTTT.

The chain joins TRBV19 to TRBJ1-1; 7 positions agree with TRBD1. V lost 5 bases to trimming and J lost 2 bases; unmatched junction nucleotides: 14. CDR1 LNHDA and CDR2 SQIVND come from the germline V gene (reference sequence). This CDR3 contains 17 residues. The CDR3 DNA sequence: TGTGCCAGTAGTGCCCGGACAGGAGGCCTCATAAACACTGAAGCTTTCTTT. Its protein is CASSARTGGLINTEAFF.

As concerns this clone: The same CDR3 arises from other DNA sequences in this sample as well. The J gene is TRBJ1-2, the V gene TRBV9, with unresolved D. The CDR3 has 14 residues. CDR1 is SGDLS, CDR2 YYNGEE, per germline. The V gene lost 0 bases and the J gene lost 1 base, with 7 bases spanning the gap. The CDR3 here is CASSVGGSNYGYTF. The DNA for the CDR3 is TGTGCCAGCAGCGTAGGCGGCAGTAACTATGGCTACACCTTC.

The CDR3 sequence is CATSREYGRGPQHF. The CDR3 nucleotides read TGTGCCACCAGCAGAGAATACGGCCGGGGGCCCCAGCATTTT. V gene TRBV15 combines with J gene TRBJ1-5; D ambiguous. V lost 0 bases to trimming and J lost 9 bases, with 12 bases between them. The CDR3 is 14 residues long. The germline V gene encodes CDR1 LNHNV and CDR2 YYDKDF (reference sequence).

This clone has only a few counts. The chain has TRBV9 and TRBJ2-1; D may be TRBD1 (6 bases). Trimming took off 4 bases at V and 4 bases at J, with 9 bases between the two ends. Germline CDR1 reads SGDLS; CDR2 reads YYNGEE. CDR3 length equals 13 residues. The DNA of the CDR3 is TGTGCCAGCAGCATAGGACAGTACAATGAGCAGTTCTTC. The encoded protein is CASSIGQYNEQFF.

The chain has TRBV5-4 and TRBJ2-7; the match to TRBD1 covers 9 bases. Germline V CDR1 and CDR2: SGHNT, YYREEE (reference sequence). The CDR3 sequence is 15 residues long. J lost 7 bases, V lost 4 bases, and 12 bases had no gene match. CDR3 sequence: CASSAAGTGSGEQYF. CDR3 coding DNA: TGTGCCAGCAGCGCCGCCGGGACAGGGAGCGGGGAGCAGTACTTC.

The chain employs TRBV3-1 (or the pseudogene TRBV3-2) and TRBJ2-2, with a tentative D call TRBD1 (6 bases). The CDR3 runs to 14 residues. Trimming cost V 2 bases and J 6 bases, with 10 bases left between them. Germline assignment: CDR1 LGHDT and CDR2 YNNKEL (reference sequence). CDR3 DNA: TGTGCCAGCAGCCAATTGGGGGCTTCCGGGGAGCTGTTTTTT. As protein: CASSQLGASGELFF.

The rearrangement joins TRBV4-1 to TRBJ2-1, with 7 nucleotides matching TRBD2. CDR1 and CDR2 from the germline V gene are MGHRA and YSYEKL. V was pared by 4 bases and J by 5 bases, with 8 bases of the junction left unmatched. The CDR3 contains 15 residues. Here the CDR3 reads CASSRAWEGHNEQFF. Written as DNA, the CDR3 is TGCGCCAGCAGCCGAGCGTGGGAGGGCCACAATGAGCAGTTCTTC.

DNA for the CDR3: TGTGCCATCAAGGACAGGGGTCGTGGGGAGGTTGAAGCTTTCTTT. This gives the protein CAIKDRGRGEVEAFF. The chain carries TRBV6-5 and TRBJ1-1; 9 nucleotides match TRBD1. With V trimmed by 10 bases and J by 7 bases, 16 bases remained unmatched. The germline gives CDR1 MNHEY, CDR2 SVGAGI. The CDR3 has 15 residues.

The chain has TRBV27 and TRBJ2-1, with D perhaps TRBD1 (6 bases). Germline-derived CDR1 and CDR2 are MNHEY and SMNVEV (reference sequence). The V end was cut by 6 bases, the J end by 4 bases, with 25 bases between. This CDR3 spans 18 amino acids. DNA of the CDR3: TGTGCCAGCAGGGTATGGGGGCAGGGGTTCAACCAATACAATGAGCAGTTCTTC. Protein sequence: CASRVWGQGFNQYNEQFF.

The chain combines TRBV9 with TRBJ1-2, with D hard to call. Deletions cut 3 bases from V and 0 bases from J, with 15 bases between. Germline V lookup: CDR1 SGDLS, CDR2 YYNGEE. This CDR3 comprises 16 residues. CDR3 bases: TGTGCCAGCAGCGGGCTCAGGACGGGAACTAACTATGGCTACACCTTC. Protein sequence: CASSGLRTGTNYGYTF.